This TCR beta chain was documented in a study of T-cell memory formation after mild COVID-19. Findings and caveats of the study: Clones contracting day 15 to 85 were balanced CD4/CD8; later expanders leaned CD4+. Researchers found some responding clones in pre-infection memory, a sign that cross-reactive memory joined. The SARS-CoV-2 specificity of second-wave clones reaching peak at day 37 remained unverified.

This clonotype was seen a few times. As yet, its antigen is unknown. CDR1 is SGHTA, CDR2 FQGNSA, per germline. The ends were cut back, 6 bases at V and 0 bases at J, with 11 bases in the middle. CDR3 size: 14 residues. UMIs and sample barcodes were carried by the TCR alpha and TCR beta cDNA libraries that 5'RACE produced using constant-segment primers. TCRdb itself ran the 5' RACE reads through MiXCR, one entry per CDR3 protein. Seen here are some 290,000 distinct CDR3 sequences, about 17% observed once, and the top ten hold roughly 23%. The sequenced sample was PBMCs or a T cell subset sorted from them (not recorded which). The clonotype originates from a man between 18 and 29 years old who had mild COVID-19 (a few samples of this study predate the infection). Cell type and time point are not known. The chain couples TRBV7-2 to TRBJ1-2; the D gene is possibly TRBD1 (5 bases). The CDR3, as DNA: TGTGCCAGCAGGAGGGGACGGTCTAACTATGGCTACACCTTC. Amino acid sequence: CASRRGRSNYGYTF.